This T cell receptor beta chain comes out of a study of cytomegalovirus exposure and HLA in healthy donors. CDR1 SGHRS and CDR2 YFSETQ come from the germline V gene. CDR3 size: 16 residues. The J segment lost 8 bases and the V segment lost 0 bases, leaving 9 bases of the junction unmatched. Sequenced by immunoSEQ multiplex PCR; TCRdb stores in-frame clones only, minus some. The data hold some 150,000 clones, with approximately 88% observed a single time. The sample comprised PBMCs. This clonotype was obtained from a man younger than 30 in good health and CMV-seropositive. The chain is built from TRBV5-1 and TRBJ2-1, with 9 bases aligning to TRBD2. Written as DNA, the CDR3 is TGCGCCAGCAGCTTGGAAGTAGCGGGAGAGTTCGATGAGCAGTTCTTC. This gives the protein CASSLEVAGEFDEQFF.